This T cell receptor (beta chain) is drawn from a study of blood T cell repertoires in COVID-19. At the level of the study: Some COVID-19 samples were acute and others convalescent; all came from the United States, Italy and Spain. Nucleic acid was either cDNA or gDNA, and it came from T cells, B-cell-depleted T cells, or PBMCs.

The authors' processing: Estimates of nucleated cell counts were drawn from the amplification of reference gene primers. Using immunoSEQ multiplex PCR, the repertoire was profiled, and TCRdb retains in-frame clones only, with some absent. V, J and clone size are those of that table, while D and trimming were read from the DNA. The sample records about 500,000 clones, roughly 89% being singletons. This TCR was recovered from a man aged 18-30 years with COVID-19, enrolled during active disease. Sequenced sample: peripheral blood.

The CDR3 is CASSHGGGEETQYF. The CDR3 DNA reads as TGTGCCAGCAGCCATGGGGGGGGAGAAGAGACCCAGTACTTC. This chain links TRBV3-1 (or the pseudogene TRBV3-2) with TRBJ2-5, with 7 nucleotides matching TRBD2. The CDR3 extends over 14 amino acids. V trimming: 3 bases; J trimming: 3 bases; junction bases outside the gene matches: 4. Germline CDR1 LGHDT, CDR2 YNNKEL (reference sequence).